This TCR beta chain is drawn from a study of OX40 agonist ivuxolimab in advanced cancers. Profiling relied on immunoSEQ multiplex PCR, and the TCRdb table lists in-frame clones only, not all of them. Seen here are under 80,000 clones, 85% observed once, and the top ten hold roughly 2%. Trimming left V 5 bases short and J 7 bases short, with 21 bases between. CDR1 SEHNR and CDR2 FQNEAQ come from the germline V gene (reference sequence). The CDR3 has 16 amino acids. The V gene is TRBV7-9, the J gene TRBJ2-1; the D gene is possibly TRBD2 (7 bases). The source of this sequence is an adult with an advanced solid tumor such as melanoma, head and neck, liver or kidney cancer. This material consisted of CD4+ or CD8+ T cells sorted from blood, taken in a trial of the OX40 agonist ivuxolimab. CDR3 bases: TGTGCCAGCAGCCCCCCGGGGGGCGGACTTGGGAATGAGCAGTTCTTC. It codes for CASSPPGGGLGNEQFF.